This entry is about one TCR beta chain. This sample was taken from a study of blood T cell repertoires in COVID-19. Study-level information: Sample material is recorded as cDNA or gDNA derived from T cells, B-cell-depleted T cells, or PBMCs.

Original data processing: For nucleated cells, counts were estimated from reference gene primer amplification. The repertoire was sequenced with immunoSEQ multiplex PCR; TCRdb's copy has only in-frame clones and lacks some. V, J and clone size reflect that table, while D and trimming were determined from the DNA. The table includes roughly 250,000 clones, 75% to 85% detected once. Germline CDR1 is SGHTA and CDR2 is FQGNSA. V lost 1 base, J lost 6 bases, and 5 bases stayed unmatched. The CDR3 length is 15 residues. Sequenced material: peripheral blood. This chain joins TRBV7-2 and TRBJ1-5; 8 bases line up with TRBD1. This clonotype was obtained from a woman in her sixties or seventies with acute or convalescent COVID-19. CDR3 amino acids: CASSLDSGGIQPQHF. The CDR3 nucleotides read TGTGCCAGCAGCTTAGATTCAGGGGGCATTCAGCCCCAGCATTTT.